This T cell receptor beta chain was captured in a study of spatial heterogeneity in lung cancer. Study as a whole: Alpha-chain sequences were detected in numbers that were consistently lower than beta-chain sequences.

In its sample, this clonotype was seen many times. What it binds is unknown. Each molecule of TCR cDNA was tagged with one unique molecular identifier. TCRdb recomputed calls from the 5' RACE reads with MiXCR, one row per CDR3 protein. The table has around 20,000 distinct CDR3 sequences, roughly a fifth seen once. Time point meaning: sample taken at primary tumor resection. Whole RNA from tumor, nontumor lung or frozen PBMC was sequenced unsorted. Donors were some 72 untreated early-stage non-small cell lung cancer patients. Regarding the study as a whole: Blood showed ubiquitous tumor TCRs more often at resection than at routine follow-up.

V lost 5 bases to trimming and J lost 1 base, with 14 bases between them. Germline V gene lookup returns CDR1 PRHDT and CDR2 FYEKMQ (reference sequence). The CDR3 is made up of 15 amino acids. The chain joins TRBV13 to TRBJ1-1; TRBD1 is a possible D gene (5 bases). Sequenced here: PBMCs, sampled at surgery. This TCR came from a male donor with early-stage non-small cell lung cancer. The CDR3 is CASSHSGASNTEAFF. DNA for the CDR3: TGTGCCAGCAGCCATTCCGGGGCCTCGAACACTGAAGCTTTCTTT.